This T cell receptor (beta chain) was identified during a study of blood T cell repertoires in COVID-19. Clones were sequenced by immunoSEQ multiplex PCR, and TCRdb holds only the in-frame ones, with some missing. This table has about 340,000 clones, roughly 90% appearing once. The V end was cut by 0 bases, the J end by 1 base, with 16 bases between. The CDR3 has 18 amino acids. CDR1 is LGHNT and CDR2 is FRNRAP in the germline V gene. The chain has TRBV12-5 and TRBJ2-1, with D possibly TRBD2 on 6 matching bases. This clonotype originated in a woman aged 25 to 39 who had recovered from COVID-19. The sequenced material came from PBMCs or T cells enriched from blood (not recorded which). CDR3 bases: TGTGCTAGTGGTTTGGTAACAGGAGGGGACGAGTCCTACAATGAGCAGTTCTTC. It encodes CASGLVTGGDESYNEQFF.